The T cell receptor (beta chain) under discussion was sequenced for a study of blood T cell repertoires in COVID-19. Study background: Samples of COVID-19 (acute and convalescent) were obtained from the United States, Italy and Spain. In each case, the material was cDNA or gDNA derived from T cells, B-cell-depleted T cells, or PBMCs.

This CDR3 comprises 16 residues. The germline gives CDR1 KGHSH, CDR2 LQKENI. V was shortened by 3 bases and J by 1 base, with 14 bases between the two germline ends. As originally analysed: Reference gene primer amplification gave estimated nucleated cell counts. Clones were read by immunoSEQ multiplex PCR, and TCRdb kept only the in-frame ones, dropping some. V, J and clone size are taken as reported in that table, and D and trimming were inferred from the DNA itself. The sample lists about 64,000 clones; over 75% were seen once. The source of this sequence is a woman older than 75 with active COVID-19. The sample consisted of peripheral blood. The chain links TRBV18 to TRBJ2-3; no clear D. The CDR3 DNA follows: TGTGCCAGCTCACCGTCGCAGCGACCTGGCACAGATACGCAGTATTTT. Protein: CASSPSQRPGTDTQYF.